The clone carrying this T cell receptor beta chain was detected only a few times. The antigen is undetermined. This record comes from a study of shared clonotypes between healthy human individuals. General study findings and limits: The diversity represented, both genetic and in exposure history, was limited by few donors. The sharing of around 5% of naive CD4 clonotypes was seen across a handful of donors.

Trimming took 5 bases from V and 0 from J, leaving 8 bases between them. Germline V gene data show CDR1 as SGHVS and CDR2 as FQNEAQ. The CDR3 is 14 amino acids. The table came from immunoSEQ multiplex PCR; TCRdb's copy has only in-frame clones and leaves some out. Of roughly 700,000 clones listed, approximately 79% are singletons. The chain couples TRBV7-8 to TRBJ2-1, with a weak D call TRBD2 (5 bases). The sequence derives from a woman younger than 45 in good health. The sequencing sample was made of memory CD4+ T cells sorted from blood. Regarding subset: CD45RA-negative fraction. CDR3 sequence reads: CASSARDSYNEQFF. In DNA, the CDR3 is TGTGCCAGCAGCGCCCGGGACTCCTACAATGAGCAGTTCTTC.